These 18 T cell receptor beta chains were all obtained from the same sample, sequenced in a study of shared clonotypes between healthy human individuals. Clones were sequenced by immunoSEQ multiplex PCR, and TCRdb holds only the in-frame ones, with some missing. This sample has roughly 2 million clones, with approximately 94% found just once. Naive CD8 cells, CD45RO-negative and positively selected for CCR7, excluded terminally differentiated effector memory CD45RA+ cells. Sequenced input: naive CD8+ T cells sorted from blood. The receptors stem from a man aged 18-30 years in good health.

The chain's CDR3 is CASREIGGDTQYF. CDR3 DNA sequence: TGTGCCAGCAGAGAAATAGGAGGAGATACGCAGTATTTT. The chain couples TRBV2 to TRBJ2-3; D perhaps matches TRBD2 (5 bases). V lost 6 bases, J lost 5 bases, and 12 bases lay in between. CDR3 length equals 13 residues. Per germline, CDR1 SNHLY and CDR2 FYNNEI.

This clone was observed a single time. The V and J genes are TRBV18 and TRBJ2-7; no reliable D call. V shed 2 bases and J shed 6 bases, with 11 bases lying between them. The germline CDR1 and CDR2 sequences are KGHSH and LQKENI. This CDR3 region has 13 residues. The CDR3 region has the DNA TGTGCCAGCTCACCATGGCACACAAGCGAGCAGTACTTC. It encodes CASSPWHTSEQYF. Full variable domain (rest looked up from reference TRBV18 and TRBJ2-7): NAGVMQNPRHLVRRRGQEARLRCSPMKGHSHVYWYRQLPEEGLKFMVYLQKENIIDESGMPKERFSAEFPKEGPSILRIQQVVRGDSAAYFCASSPWHTSEQYFGPGTRLTVT.

The rearrangement joins TRBV5-6 to TRBJ2-7; D remains ambiguous. Trimming left V 3 bases short and J 4 bases short, with 5 bases between. The CDR3 runs to 11 residues. CDR1 SGHDT and CDR2 YYEEEE come from the germline V gene. As DNA, the CDR3 is TGTGCCAGCAGCTGGGGTTACGAGCAGTACTTC. It specifies CASSWGYEQYF.

This chain uses TRBV15 with TRBJ1-5; D remains unclear. The germline gives CDR1 LNHNV, CDR2 YYDKDF (reference sequence). The ends were cut back, 6 bases at V and 15 bases at J, with 21 bases in the middle. CDR3 length equals 13 residues. The CDR3 is CATSPERRAGLHF. In nucleotides, the CDR3 is TGTGCCACCAGTCCAGAGAGGAGGGCAGGCCTGCATTTT.

Comment on this clone: The sample contains more than one DNA sequence encoding this CDR3. The rearrangement links TRBV28 to TRBJ2-3; D uncertain. With 3 bases removed from V and 0 bases from J, the gap between germline ends came to 4 bases. Germline values: CDR1 MDHEN, CDR2 SYDVKM. The CDR3 covers 13 residues. CDR3 loop: CASSFRSTDTQYF. The CDR3 DNA sequence: TGTGCCAGCAGTTTTCGGAGCACAGATACGCAGTATTTT.

The chain joins TRBV2 to TRBJ2-2; 13 bases map to TRBD2. V lost 3 bases and J lost 9; bases outside the gene matches: 4. Germline lookup yields CDR1 SNHLY and CDR2 FYNNEI. This CDR3 spans 15 amino acids. The DNA of the CDR3 is TGTGCCAGCAGTGACAGGACTAGCGGGAGTCGGGAGCTGTTTTTT. It yields the protein CASSDRTSGSRELFF.

Concerning this clone: The sample has other DNA sequences that encode this CDR3 too. The chain has TRBV9 and TRBJ1-2, with unresolved D. V was shortened by 0 bases and J by 4 bases, with 10 bases between the two germline ends. Looked up from germline, CDR1 is SGDLS and CDR2 is YYNGEE. The CDR3 has 14 residues. The CDR3 DNA is TGTGCCAGCAGCGTAGGGGGTGGAACCTATGGCTACACCTTC. Translated, it gives CASSVGGGTYGYTF.

Turning to this clone: The identical CDR3 is also encoded by other nucleotide sequences in the sample. The CDR3 here is CASSLEVGSYEQYF. The CDR3 DNA sequence: TGCGCCAGCAGCTTGGAGGTGGGTTCCTACGAGCAGTACTTC. The V and J genes are TRBV5-1 and TRBJ2-7; D ambiguous. Germline CDR1 and CDR2: SGHRS and YFSETQ. V lost 0 bases and J lost 1, with 8 bases in between. There are 14 residues in the CDR3.

This clone was counted a single time. The V and J genes are TRBV15 and TRBJ2-1; 7 nucleotides agree with TRBD2. CDR3 length equals 16 residues. The germline V gene encodes CDR1 LNHNV and CDR2 YYDKDF (reference sequence). Trimming cost V 8 bases and J 7 bases; bases outside gene matches: 17. The CDR3 loop is CATSREITSGMNEQFF. The CDR3 DNA is TGTGCCACCTCCAGGGAAATAACAAGCGGGATGAATGAGCAGTTCTTC.

CDR3: CASSKLAGAPQETQYF. CDR3 DNA: TGTGCCAGCAGTAAGCTGGCGGGGGCCCCCCAAGAGACCCAGTACTTC. J is TRBJ2-5 and V is TRBV27; TRBD2 is a possible D gene (7 bases). From germline, CDR1 is MNHEY and CDR2 SMNVEV (reference sequence). The V end was cut by 5 bases, the J end by 1 base, with 17 bases between. The length of the CDR3 is 16 residues.

The CDR3 bases are TGTGCCAGCAGTGAAACCCAGGTGAGCTCCTACGAGCAGTACTTC. It is translated as CASSETQVSSYEQYF. V is TRBV6-1 and J is TRBJ2-7, with D hard to call. Germline CDR1 and CDR2: MNHNS and SASEGT. Trimming pared 2 bases from V and 0 bases from J, leaving 11 bases between. The CDR3 runs 15 residues.

The rearrangement joins TRBV9 to TRBJ2-3; D unclear. This CDR3 region has 13 residues. Trimming took off 3 bases at V and 3 bases at J, with 8 bases between the two ends. Per the germline V gene, CDR1 is SGDLS and CDR2 is YYNGEE. This chain's CDR3 is CASSELGTDTQYF. Written as DNA, the CDR3 is TGTGCCAGCAGCGAACTTGGTACAGATACGCAGTATTTT. The whole variable domain, filled in from reference TRBV9 and TRBJ2-3, reads DSGVTQTPKHLITATGQRVTLRCSPRSGDLSVYWYQQSLDQGLQFLIQYYNGEERAKGNILERFSAQQFPDLHSELNLSSLELGDSALYFCASSELGTDTQYFGPGTRLTVL.

This chain links TRBV30 with TRBJ2-7; possibly TRBD1 or TRBD2 for D (5 bases each). Germline V gene lookup returns CDR1 GTSNPN and CDR2 SVGIG (reference sequence). The CDR3 length is 12 residues. V was pared by 3 bases and J by 6 bases, with 12 bases between. Written as DNA, the CDR3 is TGTGCCTGGAGGGGGGTTGTATTCGAGCAGTACTTC. Protein product: CAWRGVVFEQYF.

The V and J genes are TRBV29-1 and TRBJ2-7; a weak D match, TRBD1 (6 bases). V lost 4 bases, J lost 2 bases, and 15 bases lay in between. Germline CDR1 SQVTM, CDR2 ANQGSEA. This CDR3 has 14 amino acids. CDR3 amino acids: CSVGGRDNTYEQYF. The CDR3, as DNA: TGCAGCGTTGGAGGACGGGACAATACCTACGAGCAGTACTTC.

V is TRBV9 and J is TRBJ1-2, with D uncertain. The CDR3 extends over 13 amino acids. V lost 6 bases, J lost 0 bases, and 9 bases lay in between. Looked up from germline, CDR1 is SGDLS and CDR2 is YYNGEE. In DNA form, the CDR3 reads TGTGCCAGCATGTCGTTGACTAACTATGGCTACACCTTC. Residues: CASMSLTNYGYTF.

CDR3 protein: CASSFRGPNTEAFF. Written as DNA, the CDR3 is TGTGCCAGCAGCTTTCGGGGGCCGAACACTGAAGCTTTCTTT. The chain couples TRBV7-9 to TRBJ1-1; TRBD1 might be the D (6 bases). Germline assignment: CDR1 SEHNR and CDR2 FQNEAQ (reference sequence). CDR3 length equals 14 residues. V was pared by 3 bases and J by 1 base, with 9 bases between.

V gene TRBV5-1 combines with J gene TRBJ2-3, with TRBD2 matching 11 bases. The ends lost 2 bases at V and 3 bases at J; junction bases unmatched: 5. The CDR3 contains 16 residues. Per germline, CDR1 SGHRS and CDR2 YFSETQ. CDR3 DNA: TGCGCCAGCAGCTTTCGCCGACTAGCGGGGACAGATACGCAGTATTTT. Translating it yields CASSFRRLAGTDTQYF.

The chain employs TRBV5-4 and TRBJ2-7; the match to TRBD1 covers 7 bases. J gave up 4 bases and V 1 base, and 5 bases lay outside the gene matches. CDR3 length: 14 residues. Germline V gene data show CDR1 as SGHNT and CDR2 as YYREEE (reference sequence). This CDR3 reads CASSLLGGEYEQYF. As DNA, the CDR3 is TGTGCCAGCAGCTTGCTAGGGGGCGAGTACGAGCAGTACTTC.